What follows are 22 T cell receptor beta chains derived from one specimen sequenced in a study of human T cells and chemical hapten exposure. Documented time point: pre-sensitization, week 0. As to treatment: therapeutic diphenylcyclopropenone sensitization with weekly scalp DPC. TCRdb fed the RACE reads into MiXCR, producing one record per CDR3 protein. Among approximately 370,000 distinct CDR3 sequences listed, 5.5% were seen once. The specimen comprised whole blood, sampled in connection with sensitization to the hapten diphenylcyclopropenone (DPC). The receptors were gathered from a young woman with alopecia areata. Some clones in this sample may be carry-over from other donors' samples.

In this sample, this clonotype turned up a few times. The chain couples TRBV25-1 to TRBJ1-4; tentative D call: TRBD1 (5 bases). The germline V gene has CDR1 MGHDK and CDR2 SYGVNS. With 2 bases removed from V and 3 bases from J, the gap between germline ends came to 19 bases. This CDR3 spans 18 amino acids. CDR3 in amino acids: CASSEGRVRAGANEKLFF. CDR3 bases: TGTGCCAGCAGTGAAGGTCGAGTCAGGGCCGGTGCTAATGAAAAACTGTTTTTT.

This clonotype appeared many times. This rearrangement joins TRBV7-2 to TRBJ1-5; D perhaps matches TRBD1 (6 bases). V was cut by 5 bases and J by 0 bases, with 11 bases left in between. Germline V gene lookup returns CDR1 SGHTA and CDR2 FQGNSA. The CDR3 loop spans 15 amino acids. The CDR3 protein is CASSGGPYSNQPQHF. Written as DNA, the CDR3 is TGTGCCAGCAGCGGGGGCCCTTATAGCAATCAGCCCCAGCATTTT. The full variable domain, with the rest looked up from reference TRBV7-2 and TRBJ1-5, is GAGVSQSPSNKVTEKGKDVELRCDPISGHTALYWYRQSLGQGLEFLIYFQGNSAPDKSGLPSDRFSAERTGGSVSTLTIQRTQQEDSAVYLCASSGGPYSNQPQHFGDGTRLSIL.

This clonotype was seen once. The rearrangement links TRBV3-1 to TRBJ1-2; D may be TRBD1 (5 bases). The V gene lost 1 base and the J gene lost 7 bases, with 22 bases spanning the gap. The CDR3 runs to 17 residues. Germline V CDR1 and CDR2: LGHDT, YNNKEL (reference sequence). CDR3 amino acids: CASSQGSTAGCASGYTF. DNA for the CDR3: TGTGCCAGCAGCCAAGGATCCACGGCAGGGTGCGCCTCTGGCTACACCTTC.

This clonotype turned up a few times. The chain carries TRBV7-3 and TRBJ2-5, with D possibly being TRBD1 (5 bases). Germline V lookup: CDR1 SGHTA, CDR2 FQGTGA. Trimming removed 5 bases from V and 1 base from J, with 8 bases in between. This CDR3 is built from 13 residues. The CDR3 sequence: CASSAQAQETQYF. DNA for the CDR3: TGTGCCAGCAGCGCACAGGCCCAAGAGACCCAGTACTTC.

The sample holds a few counts of this clonotype. The V and J genes are TRBV12-3 or TRBV12-4 and TRBJ2-3; D perhaps matches TRBD2 (6 bases). This CDR3 spans 12 amino acids. Trimming pared 6 bases from V and 6 bases from J, leaving 10 bases between. The CDR3: CASSRDLDTQYF. For the CDR3, the DNA is TGTGCCAGCAGCCGGGACTTGGATACGCAGTATTTT.

A few counts support this clonotype. The chain joins TRBV11-2 to TRBJ2-1; D is unclear. Germline loops: CDR1 SGHAT, CDR2 FQNNGV. V gave up 1 base and J gave up 5 bases, with 9 bases separating them. The CDR3 runs to 14 residues. This CDR3 is CASSLVSRDNEQFF. The CDR3 DNA sequence: TGTGCCAGCAGCTTAGTGTCCCGGGACAATGAGCAGTTCTTC.

This clonotype was counted a few times. As DNA, the CDR3 is TGTGCCAGCAGCCCAGGGACAGGGTCCCTTAGAATCACCAATGAGCAGTTCTTC. Protein: CASSPGTGSLRITNEQFF. The rearrangement joins TRBV14 to TRBJ2-1; TRBD1 aligns across 9 bases. This CDR3 contains 18 residues. Germline values: CDR1 SGHDN, CDR2 FVKESK. The trim removed 4 bases at V and 6 bases at J, leaving 16 bases unmatched.

This clonotype was observed a handful of times. The chain has TRBV5-1 and TRBJ2-1; maybe TRBD2 (7 bases). The germline CDR1 and CDR2 sequences are SGHRS and YFSETQ. This CDR3 contains 13 residues. Trimming shortened V by 8 bases and J by 7 bases, and 16 bases separated the two germline ends. The CDR3 region has the DNA TGCGCCAGTAGCCGGGGGGCCGGAAATGAGCAGTTCTTC. Amino acid sequence: CASSRGAGNEQFF.

This clonotype was seen a few times. The chain is built from TRBV10-3 and TRBJ1-1, with 11 nucleotides matching TRBD1. The CDR3 length is 13 residues. Germline-derived CDR1 and CDR2 are ENHRY and SYGVKD. The J segment lost 8 bases and the V segment lost 5 bases, leaving 4 bases of the junction unmatched. The CDR3, as DNA: TGTGCCATCAGTTCGGGACAGGGGGGCGAAGCTTTCTTT. Residues: CAISSGQGGEAFF.

This clonotype was observed at least ten times. The chain is built from TRBV27 and TRBJ2-5; a possible D gene is TRBD1 (6 bases). Germline V gives CDR1 MNHEY, CDR2 SMNVEV (reference sequence). The CDR3 extends over 13 amino acids. The V end lost 7 bases, the J end lost 5 bases, and 14 bases lay between the germline ends. The CDR3 DNA sequence: TGTGCCAGCACCGGGCCCCAGGGGGAGACCCAGTACTTC. This encodes CASTGPQGETQYF.

This clonotype has just a few counts. The chain recombines TRBV5-5 with TRBJ2-5; 12 bases fit TRBD1. CDR1 and CDR2 (germline): SGHKS, YYEKEE (reference sequence). V lost 1 base to trimming and J lost 5 bases; unmatched junction nucleotides: 3. The CDR3 length is 15 residues. The chain's CDR3 is CASSLIGTGGETQYF. CDR3 sequence (DNA): TGTGCCAGCAGCTTGATTGGGACAGGGGGCGAGACCCAGTACTTC.

The CDR3 loop reads CASSAHSSGDPTEAFF. The CDR3 nucleotides are TGTGCCAGCAGCGCACACAGTTCCGGGGACCCCACTGAAGCTTTCTTT. The chain joins TRBV9 to TRBJ1-1; maybe TRBD1 (5 bases). Trimming took off 3 bases at V and 4 bases at J, with 19 bases between the two ends. The CDR3 is made up of 16 amino acids. Germline V CDR1 and CDR2: SGDLS, YYNGEE.

This clonotype has just a few counts. V and J are TRBV5-4 and TRBJ2-1; D might be TRBD1 (5 bases). Per the germline V gene, CDR1 is SGHNT and CDR2 is YYREEE (reference sequence). Trimming took 0 bases from V and 3 from J, leaving 16 bases between them. The CDR3 spans 17 residues. The CDR3 DNA reads TGTGCCAGCAGCTTGGGGGGCAGGGCCCTCATCTACAATGAGCAGTTCTTC. It yields the protein CASSLGGRALIYNEQFF.

At least ten counts were recorded for this clonotype. V and J are TRBV19 and TRBJ2-5; D remains unclear. V lost 5 bases, J lost 5 bases, and 18 bases lay in between. This CDR3 contains 15 residues. Germline V gives CDR1 LNHDA, CDR2 SQIVND (reference sequence). The CDR3 DNA reads as TGTGCCAGTAGTCCCAGCTCGAGCCGTAGGGAGACCCAGTACTTC. As protein: CASSPSSSRRETQYF.

The table lists this clonotype with many counts. The chain recombines TRBV3-1 with TRBJ2-7, with 8 nucleotides matching TRBD1. The V gene end was trimmed by 3 bases and the J gene end by 6 bases; junction bases not matched to a gene: 10. The CDR3 loop spans 15 amino acids. Germline CDR1 and CDR2: LGHDT and YNNKEL (reference sequence). The CDR3: CASSHPGQGGLEQYF. Here the CDR3 DNA reads TGTGCCAGCAGCCACCCTGGACAGGGCGGGCTCGAGCAGTACTTC.

This clonotype has more than one count but fewer than ten. This chain joins TRBV28 and TRBJ2-7; 7 positions agree with TRBD1. J lost 2 bases, V lost 10 bases, and 8 bases had no gene match. Germline V gives CDR1 MDHEN, CDR2 SYDVKM. The CDR3 runs to 13 residues. In nucleotides, the CDR3 is TGTGCCACCGCACAGGGGAACCCCTACGAGCAGTACTTC. Translated, it gives CATAQGNPYEQYF.

The genes are TRBV7-9 and TRBJ2-1; TRBD2 aligns across 13 bases. Germline trimming cut 5 bases from V and 9 bases from J; bases unmatched to any gene: 7. CDR3 length: 15 amino acids. Germline V gene lookup returns CDR1 SEHNR and CDR2 FQNEAQ (reference sequence). CDR3 sequence: CASSKLAGGPGEQFF. CDR3 DNA: TGTGCCAGCAGCAAACTAGCGGGGGGGCCAGGTGAGCAGTTCTTC.

This clonotype has ten or more counts. The chain couples TRBV5-1 to TRBJ2-1, with a weak D call TRBD1 (6 bases). Germline V gene data show CDR1 as SGHRS and CDR2 as YFSETQ. CDR3 length equals 16 residues. Trimming removed 4 bases at V and 0 bases at J, with 14 bases between. The CDR3 is CASSLEGQSSYNEQFF. CDR3 bases: TGCGCCAGCAGCCTGGAAGGACAGAGCTCCTACAATGAGCAGTTCTTC.

J is TRBJ1-2 and V is TRBV4-3; D not certain. The CDR3 totals 15 residues. V lost 0 bases and J 1 base, leaving 9 bases between the germline ends. Germline CDR1 is LGHNA and CDR2 is YSLEER. CDR3: CASSQDWSVNYGYTF. For the CDR3, the DNA is TGCGCCAGCAGCCAAGATTGGTCAGTTAACTATGGCTACACCTTC.

This rearrangement joins TRBV5-6 to TRBJ2-1; no clear D. The CDR3 is made up of 14 amino acids. Germline V gene data show CDR1 as SGHDT and CDR2 as YYEEEE. Trimming pared 3 bases from V and 4 bases from J, leaving 11 bases between. In DNA, the CDR3 is TGTGCCAGCAGCTCCGGTACTCGTTACAATGAGCAGTTCTTC. It specifies CASSSGTRYNEQFF.

This clonotype was counted at least ten times. The rearrangement links TRBV7-9 to TRBJ2-3; 9 bases align to TRBD2. The CDR3 length is 17 residues. Trimming removed 5 bases from V and 1 base from J; junction bases left unmatched: 10. The germline V gene has CDR1 SEHNR and CDR2 FQNEAQ (reference sequence). The CDR3 region is CASSLRGAGGGTDTQYF. The DNA for the CDR3 is TGTGCCAGCAGCCTACGTGGAGCGGGGGGTGGCACAGATACGCAGTATTTT.

This chain uses TRBV7-2 with TRBJ2-3; D perhaps matches TRBD1 (6 bases). Trimming removed 8 bases at V and 6 bases at J, with 24 bases between. The CDR3 totals 16 residues. Germline lookup yields CDR1 SGHTA and CDR2 FQGNSA. DNA of the CDR3: TGTGCCAGCTGTCCTTCCGGGACAAACCTCATGGATACGCAGTATTTT. It specifies CASCPSGTNLMDTQYF.